These T cell receptor beta chains were read from a single sample in a study of blood T cells in healthy people across ages. MiXCR was run by TCRdb on the 5' RACE reads, yielding one entry per CDR3 protein. The table has 800,000 to 1,000,000 distinct CDR3 sequences, around 48% seen once. The specimen was blood. The receptor set was obtained from a man aged 25-40 years in good health. CDR3s include the opening cysteine and the closing phenylalanine or tryptophan.

j_call	v_call	cdr3_aa
TRBJ2-1	TRBV7-2	CASRTGSGGLLEQFF
TRBJ1-6	TRBV3-1	CASSPRGRDSPLHF
-	TRBV5-1	CASSPGSSDYEQYF
TRBJ1-5	TRBV12-3/TRBV12-4	CASQGTGGPRQPQHF
TRBJ2-2	TRBV3-1	CASSQSGVPGELFF
TRBJ2-3	TRBV3-1	CASSPIGTPGSTDTQYF
TRBJ1-4	TRBV2	CASRTSGTGNEKLFF
TRBJ2-4	TRBV2	CASSRGSLLAKNIQYF
TRBJ2-7	TRBV28	CASSSSRLGERGYKQYF
TRBJ2-3	TRBV20-1	CSARDPRADTQYF
TRBJ2-5	TRBV7-2	CASSFTPGLAGGEQYF
TRBJ1-2	TRBV7-2	CASSLEAGEIHGYTF
TRBJ2-1	TRBV18	CASSQRGTRYNEQFF
TRBJ1-1	TRBV4-2	CASSPLEEWNTEAFF
TRBJ1-1	TRBV7-9	CASSLELGEAFF
TRBJ1-5	TRBV4-1	CASSQGGRAVNQPQHF
TRBJ1-5	TRBV12-3/TRBV12-4	CASSLAGRGSYSNQPQHF
TRBJ1-5	TRBV20-1	CSASNSESNQPQHF
TRBJ1-1	TRBV6-1	CASSPQQGGGTEAFF
TRBJ2-1	TRBV28	CASSLSQGLDEQFF
TRBJ2-7	TRBV20-1	CSAREGGSFSYEQYF
TRBJ1-2	TRBV7-8	CASSSRAGLNYGYTF
TRBJ2-7	TRBV12-3/TRBV12-4	CASSLDRDGSYEQYF
TRBJ1-2	TRBV6-6	CASSPLPTEVGGYTF
TRBJ1-1	TRBV14	CASSQLGGGTEAFF
TRBJ2-3	TRBV7-2	CANSPGLAGTDTQYF
TRBJ1-5	TRBV6-2/TRBV6-3	CAHRDQPQHF
TRBJ1-4	TRBV12-3/TRBV12-4	CASRPRLSNEKLFF
TRBJ1-2	TRBV3-1	CASSQDKTGGPWRFGYTF
TRBJ2-3	TRBV5-1	CASSTPGLGTDTQYF
TRBJ2-2	TRBV6-5	CASSSDYPVGELFF
TRBJ1-2	TRBV20-1	CSARGYLSTDGYTF
TRBJ2-2	TRBV30	CAWSVSLTSNTGELFF
TRBJ2-5	TRBV29-1	CSVVNGGETQYF
-	TRBV15	CATSKTRDRGLETQYF
TRBJ1-6	TRBV20-1	CSAREVDRVYSPLHF
TRBJ2-3	TRBV7-3	CASSLGGPADTQYF
TRBJ2-5	TRBV20-1	CSARTAMRGETQYF
TRBJ1-2	TRBV27	CASSLRQASVYGYTF
-	TRBV12-3/TRBV12-4	CASSPPRGYEQYF
TRBJ2-1	TRBV11-2	CASSLSSGLQGGYNEQFF
TRBJ2-1	TRBV20-1	CSARDEASGEAGEQFF
TRBJ2-1	TRBV27	CASRDSINEQFF
TRBJ2-5	TRBV5-1	CASSFETGGERYF
TRBJ2-1	TRBV30	CARADYNEQFF